This TCR beta chain was found in a study of STAT5B mutations in CD4+ large granular lymphocyte leukemia (dated by TCRdb to about 2022). For context, the study as a whole: Among the healthy controls, the CDR3 'QG' motif was associated with a particular HLA allele. The study compared the TCRbeta repertoires of patients with CD4+ T-cell large granular lymphocyte leukemia against those of healthy blood donors. Flow cytometry on FACSCanto II or FACSVerse showed that the purified fractions were more than 95% pure among lymphocytes. The study at large found these results: CD4-sorted patient repertoires appeared more clonal than healthy CD4+ repertoires, and this difference persisted after removing the putative leukemic clones. Main leukemic clonotypes were private to each patient, although roughly 26% appeared at low frequency in other patients' non-leukemic repertoires. Data were not HLA-matched; higher clonality in CD4+ versus CD8+ T-LGLL could reflect the relatively small sample size.

Buffy coats from 30 to 40 blood donors, supplied by the Finnish Red Cross blood service, were used as healthy controls. All TCR-sequenced material derived from peripheral blood: patient blood samples and healthy donor buffy coats. Peripheral blood mononuclear cells were isolated by Ficoll-Hypaque gradient centrifugation. Magnetic purification was used to isolate CD4+ cells from the buffy coats of the healthy controls. The Gentra Puregene Cell and Tissue kit was used for genomic DNA extraction, and quantification was performed on a Qubit 2.0 fluorometer. TCRbeta rearrangements were sequenced from genomic DNA using the immunoSEQ assay at survey resolution. In the source study's methods: A lowest detectable productive clonotype frequency of 2.59 x 10-5 was observed in the TCR sequencing data. Only productive TCRbeta rearrangements, defined as complete and in-frame sequences, were included in the analyses. Clonality for each sample was calculated as Simpson clonality in the immunoSEQ Analyzer version 3.0. Based on frequency, clones were grouped as very rare, small, medium, large (1-20%) or hyperexpanded (>20%). OLGA 1.2.3 estimated generation probabilities, VDJtools produced V-gene circos plots, VDJdb was queried for specificities, and GLIPH identified CDR3 motifs. As stored in TCRdb, this immuneACCESS dataset retains in-frame rearrangements with V and J assigned. A fraction of the clones does not appear; measured against another copy, unresolved V genes explain less than half of the discrepancy, and the remainder lacks a known reason. V and J calls plus clone size are reproduced from that table; the DNA served to infer D and trimming. Across this sample there are around 35,000 clones, with about two thirds seen only once. The ten largest account for roughly 2% of the sample.

For this clone: Its antigen is still unknown. No much larger clone exists at a distance of one base, and base qualities are not known.

What was sequenced was CD4+ T cells from blood buffy coats. This receptor was obtained from a human donor in good health.

The CDR3 region: CASSLSGGGYTF. The base sequence is TGTGCCAGCAGCTTAAGTGGGGGCGGCTACACCTTC. The rearrangement combines TRBV5-6 with TRBJ1-2, with TRBD1 perhaps the D gene, on 6 matching bases. For CDR1 and CDR2, the germline V gene lists SGHDT and YYEEEE. V drops 2 bases and J drops 8 bases, leaving 10 bases in between. The CDR3 numbers 12 residues from cysteine through phenylalanine. Only the CDR3 part of the read is kept: 36 bases, read in frame from the first base.